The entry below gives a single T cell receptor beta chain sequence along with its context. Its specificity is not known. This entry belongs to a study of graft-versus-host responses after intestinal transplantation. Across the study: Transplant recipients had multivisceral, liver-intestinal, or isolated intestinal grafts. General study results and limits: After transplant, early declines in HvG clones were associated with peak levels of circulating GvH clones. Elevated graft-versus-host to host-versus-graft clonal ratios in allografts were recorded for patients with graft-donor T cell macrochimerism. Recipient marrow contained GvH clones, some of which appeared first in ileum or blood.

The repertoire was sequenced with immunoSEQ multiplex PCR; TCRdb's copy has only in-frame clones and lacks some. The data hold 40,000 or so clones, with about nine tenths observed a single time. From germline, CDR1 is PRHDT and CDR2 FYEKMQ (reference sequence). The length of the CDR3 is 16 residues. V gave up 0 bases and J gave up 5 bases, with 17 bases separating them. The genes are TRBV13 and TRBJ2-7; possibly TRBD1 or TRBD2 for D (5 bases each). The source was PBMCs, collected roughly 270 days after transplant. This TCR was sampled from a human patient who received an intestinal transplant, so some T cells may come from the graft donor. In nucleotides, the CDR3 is TGTGCCAGCAGCTTAGGCCTAGCAGGGAAATCAAACGAGCAGTACTTC. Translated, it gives CASSLGLAGKSNEQYF.